Below, one T cell receptor beta chain is given with its context. V lost 2 bases to trimming and J lost 6 bases, with 11 bases between them. Germline V gene lookup returns CDR1 KGHSH and CDR2 LQKENI. There are 13 residues in the CDR3. This record belongs to a study of cytomegalovirus exposure and HLA in healthy donors. The PCR made use of 60 Vbeta and 13 Jbeta primers. Generated by immunoSEQ multiplex PCR, the TCRdb table keeps only in-frame clones and is missing some. Of 280,000 or so clones listed, roughly 89% are singletons. Sample: PBMCs. This TCR came from a woman younger than 30 in good health and CMV-seronegative. The chain links TRBV18 to TRBJ2-7; the D gene is possibly TRBD2 (5 bases). The CDR3 protein is CASSPASGGEQYF. The CDR3 DNA is TGTGCCAGCTCACCAGCGTCAGGAGGCGAGCAGTACTTC.